One TCR beta chain is described in this entry. What it recognizes is unknown. This table comes from immunoSEQ multiplex PCR, and its TCRdb copy is limited to in-frame clones, with some not included. The counts give about 5,400 clones, none of them seen only once; approximately 16% is held by the top ten. CDR3 length: 12 residues. Germline V CDR1 and CDR2: SGDLS, YYNGEE. The ends were cut back, 4 bases at V and 5 bases at J, with 8 bases in the middle. These data are taken from a study of T cells after posttransplantation cyclophosphamide. Study results and caveats: Later blood repertoires were often dominated by clones from the donor CD8+ memory compartment. TRB overlap between skin or GI tissue T cells and blood was limited.

Treatment was busulfan-fludarabine conditioning, a marrow graft, and cyclophosphamide on days +3 and +4. The J gene is TRBJ2-3, the V gene TRBV9; D is unclear. This sequence originates from a female patient between 30 and 45 years old who received an allogeneic stem cell transplant from an unrelated donor, was CMV-positive, and had acute and chronic GVHD. Some T cells may be provided by the graft donor. The sequences come from PBMCs, collected after allogeneic stem cell transplant with posttransplant cyclophosphamide. CDR3 loop: CASSPTGDTQYF. The CDR3 DNA is TGTGCCAGCAGCCCCACGGGAGATACGCAGTATTTT.